This record looks at one T cell receptor beta chain sequence and its context. Its antigen is still unknown. Treatment defined: oral pan-JAK inhibitor, 5-10 mg twice daily. This sample is part of a study of CD8+ T cells in alopecia areata. The study, taken as a whole, reports: Sequence data from scalp samples additionally include resident alphabeta T cells of normal skin. Uncertainty remains about how baseline CD8+ expansion links to response, with one nonresponder.

Extraction and reverse transcription of RNA yielded cDNA as the sequencing template. Only in-frame clones appear in the TCRdb table, and some are missing; sequencing was by immunoSEQ multiplex PCR. The sample carries about 210,000 clones, roughly two fifths recorded once. The CDR3 contains 13 residues. V gave up 0 bases and J gave up 6 bases; unmatched junction bases: 2. Germline V gene data show CDR1 as SGHRS and CDR2 as YFSETQ. The TCR comes from a human donor with alopecia areata. The chain combines TRBV5-1 with TRBJ1-2; TRBD1 aligns across 7 bases. Sequences were derived from CD4+ T cells sorted from blood, sampled at approximately week 30, from a patient treated with tofacitinib. CDR3: CASSLVQGNGYTF. The CDR3 DNA sequence: TGCGCCAGCAGCTTGGTACAGGGGAATGGCTACACCTTC.